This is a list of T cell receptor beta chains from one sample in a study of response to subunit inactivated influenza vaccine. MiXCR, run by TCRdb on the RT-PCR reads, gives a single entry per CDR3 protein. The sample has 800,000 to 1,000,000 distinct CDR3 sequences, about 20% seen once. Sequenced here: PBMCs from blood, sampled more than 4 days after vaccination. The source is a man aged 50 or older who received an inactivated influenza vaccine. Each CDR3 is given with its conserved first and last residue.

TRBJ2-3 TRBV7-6 CASSVGVGSGTDTQYF
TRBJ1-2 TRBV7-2 CASSPRRTGAGYTF
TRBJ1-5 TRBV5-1 CASSPDPGNQPQHF
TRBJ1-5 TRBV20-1 CSAREKVYSNQPQHF
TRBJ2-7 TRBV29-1 CSVEVGLAGGPYEQYF
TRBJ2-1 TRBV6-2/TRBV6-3 CASSYRIQASGTYNEQFF
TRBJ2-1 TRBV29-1 CSVEVFSGTHIREQFF
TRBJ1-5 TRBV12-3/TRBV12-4 CASSLNWPNQPQHF
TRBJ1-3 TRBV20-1 CSARHSGNTIYF
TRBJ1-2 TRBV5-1 CASSLGQGAIGYTF
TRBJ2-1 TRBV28 CASSPGGGRPLLYYNEQFF
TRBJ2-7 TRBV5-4 CASSSYRETYEQYF
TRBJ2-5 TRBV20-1 CSAERQGVKETQYF
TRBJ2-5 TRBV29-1 CSVDRLGETQYF
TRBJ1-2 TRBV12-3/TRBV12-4 CASSAGTGEYYGYTF
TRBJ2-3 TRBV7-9 CASSFGEGRTDTQYF
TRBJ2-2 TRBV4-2 CASSHWGGPGRKNTGELFF
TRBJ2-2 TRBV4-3 CASSQWTGTGELFF
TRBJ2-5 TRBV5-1 CASNHYGGQETQYF
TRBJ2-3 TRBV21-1 CASSKDSTLTDTQYF
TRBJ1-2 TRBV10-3 CAISERNYGYTF
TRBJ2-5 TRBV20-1 CSARSRTSGKAETQYF
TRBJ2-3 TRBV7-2 CASSFVGTSFTDTQYF
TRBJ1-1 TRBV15 CATSRPSRRGGEGVTEAFF
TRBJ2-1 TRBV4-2 CASSQLTSGGAFNDEQFF
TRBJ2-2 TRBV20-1 CSARDPAGGGELFF
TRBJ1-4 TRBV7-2 CASSFHMGSVRGKLFF
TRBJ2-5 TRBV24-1 CATSDTGQGRRETQYF
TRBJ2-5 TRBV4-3 CASSQDYHRGAETQYF
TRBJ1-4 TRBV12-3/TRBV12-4 CASSLTGWSEKLFF
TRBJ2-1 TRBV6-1 CASMNRGFTYNEQFF
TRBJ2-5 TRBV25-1 CASSGGQGAETQYF
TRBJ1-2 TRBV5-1 CASSLMNYGYTF
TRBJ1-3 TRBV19 CASSHGTKGNTIYF
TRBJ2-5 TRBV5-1 CASSPPQGGETQYF
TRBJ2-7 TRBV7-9 CASSPDNHEQYF
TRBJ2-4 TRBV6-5 CASSFGWGLAKNIQYF